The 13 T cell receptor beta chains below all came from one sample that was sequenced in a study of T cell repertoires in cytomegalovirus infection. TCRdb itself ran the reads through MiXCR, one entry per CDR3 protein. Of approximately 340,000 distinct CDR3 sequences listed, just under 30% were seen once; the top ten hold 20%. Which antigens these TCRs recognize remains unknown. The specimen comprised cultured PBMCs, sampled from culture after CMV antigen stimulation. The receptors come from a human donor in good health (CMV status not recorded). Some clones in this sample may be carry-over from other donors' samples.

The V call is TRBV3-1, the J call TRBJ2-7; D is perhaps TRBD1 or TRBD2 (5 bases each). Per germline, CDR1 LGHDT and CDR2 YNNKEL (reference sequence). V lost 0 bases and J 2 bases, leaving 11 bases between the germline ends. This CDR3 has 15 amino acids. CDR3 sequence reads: CASSQEGWGTYEQYF. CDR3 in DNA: TGTGCCAGCAGCCAAGAAGGATGGGGGACCTACGAGCAGTACTTC.

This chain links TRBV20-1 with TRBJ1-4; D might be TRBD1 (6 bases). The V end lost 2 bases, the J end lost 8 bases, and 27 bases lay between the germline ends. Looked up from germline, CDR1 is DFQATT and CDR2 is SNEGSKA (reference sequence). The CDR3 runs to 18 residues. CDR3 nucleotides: TGCAGTGCTAGAAGCGGGGCTTGGGTGGGGGGGGCAGGGGAAAAACTGTTTTTT. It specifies CSARSGAWVGGAGEKLFF.

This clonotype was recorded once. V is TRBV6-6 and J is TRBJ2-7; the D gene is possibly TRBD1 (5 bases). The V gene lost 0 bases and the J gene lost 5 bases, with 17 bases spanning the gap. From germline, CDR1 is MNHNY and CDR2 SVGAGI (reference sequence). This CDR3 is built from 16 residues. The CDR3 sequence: CASSYSADNLLHEQYF. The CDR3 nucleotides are TGTGCCAGCAGTTACTCGGCGGACAATTTGTTACACGAGCAGTACTTC.

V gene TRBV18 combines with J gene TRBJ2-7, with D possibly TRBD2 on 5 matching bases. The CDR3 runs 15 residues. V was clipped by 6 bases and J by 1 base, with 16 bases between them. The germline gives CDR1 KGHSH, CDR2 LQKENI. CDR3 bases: TGTGCCAGCTCCTGGGGTGGGAGCGAATCCTACGAGCAGTACTTC. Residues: CASSWGGSESYEQYF.

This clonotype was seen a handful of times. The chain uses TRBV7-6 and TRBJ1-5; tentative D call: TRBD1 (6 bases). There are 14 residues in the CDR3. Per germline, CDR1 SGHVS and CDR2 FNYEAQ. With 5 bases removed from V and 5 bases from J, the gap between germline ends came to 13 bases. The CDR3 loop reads CASSPGQPDQPQHF. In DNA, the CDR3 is TGTGCCAGCAGCCCCGGACAGCCCGATCAGCCCCAGCATTTT. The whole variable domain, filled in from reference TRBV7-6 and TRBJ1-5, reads GAGVSQSPRYKVTKRGQDVALRCDPISGHVSLYWYRQALGQGPEFLTYFNYEAQQDKSGLPNDRFSAERPEGSISTLTIQRTEQRDSAMYRCASSPGQPDQPQHFGDGTRLSIL.

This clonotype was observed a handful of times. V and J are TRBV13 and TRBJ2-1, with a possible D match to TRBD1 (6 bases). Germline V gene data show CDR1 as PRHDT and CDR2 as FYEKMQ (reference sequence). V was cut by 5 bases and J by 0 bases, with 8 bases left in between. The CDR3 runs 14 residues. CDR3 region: CASSPQGSYNEQFF. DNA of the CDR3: TGTGCCAGCAGCCCACAGGGCTCCTACAATGAGCAGTTCTTC.

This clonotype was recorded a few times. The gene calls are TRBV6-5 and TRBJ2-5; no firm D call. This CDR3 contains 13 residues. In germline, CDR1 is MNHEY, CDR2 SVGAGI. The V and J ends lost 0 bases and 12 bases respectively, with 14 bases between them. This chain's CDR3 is CASSYSSQTREYF. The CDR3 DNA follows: TGTGCCAGCAGTTACTCCAGCCAGACCCGAGAGTACTTC.

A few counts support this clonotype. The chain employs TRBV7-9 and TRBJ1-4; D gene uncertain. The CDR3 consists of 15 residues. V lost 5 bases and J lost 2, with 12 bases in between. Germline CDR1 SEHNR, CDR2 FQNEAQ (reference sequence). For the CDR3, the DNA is TGTGCCAGCAGCGTAGGAGCCCGGACTAATGAAAAACTGTTTTTT. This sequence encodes CASSVGARTNEKLFF.

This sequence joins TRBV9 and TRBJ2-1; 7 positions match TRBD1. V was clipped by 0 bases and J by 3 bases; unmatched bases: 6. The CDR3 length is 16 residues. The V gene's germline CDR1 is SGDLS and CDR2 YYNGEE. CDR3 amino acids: CASSVAFGTVYNEQFF. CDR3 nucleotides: TGTGCCAGCAGCGTAGCTTTCGGGACAGTCTACAATGAGCAGTTCTTC.

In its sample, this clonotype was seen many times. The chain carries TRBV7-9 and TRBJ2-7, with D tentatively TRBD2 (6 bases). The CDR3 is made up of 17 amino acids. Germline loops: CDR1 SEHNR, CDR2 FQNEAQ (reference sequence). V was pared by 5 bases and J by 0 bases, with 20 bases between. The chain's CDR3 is CASSPPLGTRGSYEQYF. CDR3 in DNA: TGTGCCAGCAGCCCACCCCTAGGGACTCGCGGCTCCTACGAGCAGTACTTC.

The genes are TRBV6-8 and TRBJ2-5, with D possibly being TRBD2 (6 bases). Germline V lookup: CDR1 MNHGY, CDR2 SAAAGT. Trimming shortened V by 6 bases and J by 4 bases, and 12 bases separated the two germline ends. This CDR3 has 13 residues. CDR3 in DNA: TGTGCCAGCAGGACTGTGGAGGGAGAGACCCAGTACTTC. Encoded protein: CASRTVEGETQYF.

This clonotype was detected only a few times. CDR3 DNA: TGTGCCAGCTCACCACCATCGCTGGGAAGCTCCTATAATTCACCCCTCCACTTT. Translation: CASSPPSLGSSYNSPLHF. The chain recombines TRBV18 with TRBJ1-6; no firm D call. Germline V gene sequence: CDR1 KGHSH, CDR2 LQKENI. CDR3 size: 18 residues. V lost 0 bases and J 0 bases, leaving 12 bases between the germline ends. Variable domain in full (rest from reference TRBV18 and TRBJ1-6): NAGVMQNPRHLVRRRGQEARLRCSPMKGHSHVYWYRQLPEEGLKFMVYLQKENIIDESGMPKERFSAEFPKEGPSILRIQQVVRGDSAAYFCASSPPSLGSSYNSPLHFGNGTRLTVT.

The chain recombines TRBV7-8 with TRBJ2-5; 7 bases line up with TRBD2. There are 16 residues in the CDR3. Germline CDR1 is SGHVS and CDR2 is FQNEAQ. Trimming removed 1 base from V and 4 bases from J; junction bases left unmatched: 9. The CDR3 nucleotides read TGTGCCAGCAGCTTAGTTGTAGCGGGCGGCGCAGAGACCCAGTACTTC. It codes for CASSLVVAGGAETQYF.